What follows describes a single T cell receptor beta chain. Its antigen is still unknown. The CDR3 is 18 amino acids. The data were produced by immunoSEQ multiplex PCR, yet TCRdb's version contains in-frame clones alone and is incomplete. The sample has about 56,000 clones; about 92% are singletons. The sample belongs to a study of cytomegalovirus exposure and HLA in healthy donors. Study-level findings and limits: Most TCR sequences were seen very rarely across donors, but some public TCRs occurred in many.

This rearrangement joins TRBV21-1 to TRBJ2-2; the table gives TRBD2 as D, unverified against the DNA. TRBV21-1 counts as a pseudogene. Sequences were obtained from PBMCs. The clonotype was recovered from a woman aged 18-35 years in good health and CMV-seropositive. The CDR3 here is CASSNPAPGLAEVGELFF. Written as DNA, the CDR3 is TGTGCCAGCAGCAACCCCGCCCCGGGACTAGCGGAAGTCGGGGAGCTGTTTTTT.